This TCR beta chain is from a study of blood T cell repertoires in COVID-19. At the level of the study: T cells, B-cell-depleted T cells, or PBMCs supplied cDNA or gDNA.

V was pared by 3 bases and J by 1 base, with 7 bases between. The length of the CDR3 is 14 residues. Germline-derived CDR1 and CDR2 are LNHDA and SQIVND (reference sequence). Original handling: Quantification of nucleated cells was approximated via reference gene primer amplification. Repertoires were generated with immunoSEQ multiplex PCR, while TCRdb's copy carries only in-frame clones and drops some. The V and J calls and the clone size are those of that table, but D and trimming were determined from the DNA. The table shows roughly 180,000 clones, with roughly 80% occurring only once. What was sequenced was peripheral blood. This chain links TRBV19 with TRBJ1-3, with a possible D match to TRBD1 (6 bases). The sequence came from a woman aged 25 to 39 with acute or convalescent COVID-19. DNA of the CDR3: TGTGCCAGTAGTATTGGACAGTCTGGAAACACCATATATTTT. Translating gives CASSIGQSGNTIYF.